What follows are 14 T cell receptor beta chains derived from one specimen sequenced in a study of T cells expressing NK-cell markers. TCRdb reanalyzed the 5' RACE reads, giving one entry per CDR3 protein sequence and no DNA. Here the sample table reports some 410,000 distinct CDR3 sequences. Sequenced sample: blood T cells: a sorted CD56 or NKG2C T cell subset, CD4+ or CD8+ T cells, or bulk PBMC T cells (not recorded which). These receptors came from a woman aged 18 to 75 in good health.

This chain links TRBV6-4 with TRBJ2-3; TCRdb lists TRBD2, though no DNA is available to test this call. CDR3 length: 16 residues. The germline CDR1 and CDR2 sequences are MRHNA and SNTAGT. Here the CDR3 reads CASSPVGAGYTDTQYF.

This chain joins TRBV15 and TRBJ1-4. Germline CDR1 and CDR2: LNHNV and YYDKDF (reference sequence). The CDR3 has 14 residues. CDR3 amino acids: CATSSQGHNEKLFF. Drawing the rest from reference TRBV15 and TRBJ1-4, the complete variable domain is DAMVIQNPRYQVTQFGKPVTLSCSQTLNHNVMYWYQQKSSQAPKLLFHYYDKDFNNEADTPDNFQSRRPNTSFCFLDIRSPGLGDTAMYLCATSSQGHNEKLFFGSGTQLSVL.

The chain links TRBV10-3 to TRBJ1-2. This CDR3 has 17 residues. CDR1 is ENHRY and CDR2 is SYGVKD in the germline V gene. This chain's CDR3 is CAISESLAQGGRGGYTF.

The J gene is TRBJ2-3, the V gene TRBV5-1; TCRdb gives TRBD2 as the D gene, but with no DNA this cannot be confirmed. CDR1 is SGHRS and CDR2 is YFSETQ in the germline V gene. The CDR3 runs 16 residues. This CDR3 reads CASSSSTSGGADTQYF.

This sequence joins TRBV20-1 and TRBJ2-3. The V gene's germline CDR1 is DFQATT and CDR2 SNEGSKA (reference sequence). The CDR3 is 14 residues long. This CDR3 reads CSARDRNRPDTQYF.

The gene calls are TRBV11-3 and TRBJ1-1; TCRdb returns TRBD1, unconfirmable since there is no DNA. The CDR3 is 13 amino acids. CDR1 is SGHNT, CDR2 YENEEA, per germline. This CDR3 is CASSLPGDTEAFF.

The CDR3 sequence is CASSGGSLYSLHNEQFF. The V gene is TRBV28, the J gene TRBJ2-1; TCRdb designates TRBD1, a call that cannot be tested without DNA. Germline-derived CDR1 and CDR2 are MDHEN and SYDVKM. The CDR3 has 17 residues.

V gene TRBV27 combines with J gene TRBJ2-7; as DNA is missing, the TRBD1 call by TCRdb cannot be tested. CDR3 length equals 15 residues. The germline V gene has CDR1 MNHEY and CDR2 SMNVEV (reference sequence). CDR3 in amino acids: CASSAAWGGLYEQYF.

This chain joins TRBV12-3 or TRBV12-4 and TRBJ2-3; the TCRdb call, TRBD1, lacks DNA for checking. CDR3 size: 15 residues. CDR3 amino acids: CASLTPGVSTDTQYF.

The chain's CDR3 is CASSQDWTSGGNEQFF. V gene TRBV4-1 combines with J gene TRBJ2-1; TCRdb indicates TRBD2, and absent DNA this call remains unverified. Germline values: CDR1 MGHRA, CDR2 YSYEKL. The CDR3 runs to 16 residues.

V and J are TRBV4-2 and TRBJ2-3; absent DNA, TCRdb's TRBD2 call cannot be checked. Germline V lookup: CDR1 LGHNA, CDR2 YNFKEQ. The CDR3 is made up of 17 amino acids. CDR3 region: CASSQGGSSGSTDTQYF.

This chain links TRBV29-1 with TRBJ1-1. CDR1 SQVTM and CDR2 ANQGSEA come from the germline V gene. This CDR3 has 12 residues. The CDR3 loop reads CSVETGFTEAFF. Full variable domain (missing parts from reference TRBV29-1 and TRBJ1-1): SAVISQKPSRDICQRGTSLTIQCQVDSQVTMMFWYRQQPGQSLTLIATANQGSEATYESGFVIDKFPISRPNLTFSTLTVSNMSPEDSSIYLCSVETGFTEAFFGQGTRLTVV.

The gene calls are TRBV27 and TRBJ2-7; there is no DNA to check the TCRdb D call of TRBD2. CDR3 length: 15 residues. Per germline, CDR1 MNHEY and CDR2 SMNVEV (reference sequence). CDR3 sequence reads: CASSPQTQEIHEQYF.

The rearrangement links TRBV4-3 to TRBJ2-5; TCRdb outputs TRBD1, but without DNA this stays unchecked. This CDR3 has 16 residues. Germline V gene sequence: CDR1 LGHNA, CDR2 YSLEER. The CDR3 sequence: CASSPLGTPYQEVQYF.